This T cell receptor beta chain is drawn from a study of control samples from healthy donors and cancer patients. The CDR3 sequence is 13 residues long. The germline V gene encodes CDR1 SGDLS and CDR2 YYNGEE. Trimming took 3 bases from V and 6 from J, leaving 9 bases between them. Repertoires were generated with immunoSEQ multiplex PCR, while TCRdb's copy carries only in-frame clones and drops some. This sample carries tens of thousands of clones, about 90% of them seen once, and the ten largest clones take around 15%. The rearrangement joins TRBV9 to TRBJ2-2; D gene unclear. The receptor was derived from a man between 60 and 75 years old with head and neck cancer. The sequenced sample consisted of PBMCs. The CDR3 DNA sequence: TGTGCCAGCAGCGCAAGGGTCGCCGGGGAGCTGTTTTTT. It codes for CASSARVAGELFF.